This TCR beta chain was profiled in a study of T cells expressing NK-cell markers. General study points: Once again these clonotypes came out on top in the CD3+CD56-NKG2C+ fraction of a handful of donors.

Following a re-call of the 5' RACE reads, TCRdb has one entry per CDR3 protein and lacks DNA. The listing contains 400,000 to 550,000 distinct CDR3 sequences. CDR3 length: 16 amino acids. Germline CDR1 is MNHEY and CDR2 is SVGAGI. Concerning this clonotype itself: Its target is not known.

What was sequenced was blood T cells: a sorted CD56 or NKG2C T cell subset, CD4+ or CD8+ T cells, or bulk PBMC T cells (not recorded which). The source of this sequence is a woman aged 18 to 75 in good health. The chain combines TRBV6-5 with TRBJ2-2; TCRdb's assignment of TRBD1 cannot be checked, as there is no DNA. CDR3 loop: CASSYRDSVNSGELFF.